The sequence of this T cell receptor beta chain was determined in a study of PD-1 blockade in mismatch repair-deficient tumors. Study in general: All were previously treated, progressing patients with approximately 11 mismatch repair-deficient cancer types.

The protocol was immunoSEQ multiplex PCR, while the TCRdb copy is restricted to in-frame clones and leaves out a portion. The sample includes about 120,000 clones, 85% to 90% of them seen just once. This CDR3 has 16 amino acids. Germline-derived CDR1 and CDR2 are LNHNV and YYDKDF (reference sequence). J was trimmed by 6 bases and V by 2 bases; bases with no gene match: 12. TCRs were sequenced from a few patients responding to pembrolizumab. The receptor comes from an adult with mismatch repair-deficient cancer. This specimen consisted of peripheral blood, obtained 44 weeks after starting pembrolizumab. The rearrangement joins TRBV15 to TRBJ2-7, with 8 bases identical to TRBD1. The CDR3 sequence is CATSRPKTGQDREQYF. The CDR3 DNA is TGTGCCACCAGCAGACCCAAAACGGGACAGGATCGCGAGCAGTACTTC.